This T cell receptor beta chain was sequenced in a study of OX40 agonist ivuxolimab in advanced cancers. Study-level background: The costimulatory receptor OX40 (CD134) was targeted by ivuxolimab, a fully human IgG2 agonistic monoclonal antibody. Of the roughly 54 dose-escalation patients, hepatocellular carcinoma was present in about 19, melanoma in some 15, renal cell carcinoma in 9 and head and neck cancer in 9. Partial responses occurred in three dose-escalation patients, of whom one had hepatocellular carcinoma and two had cutaneous melanoma. The dose-escalation cohort was 80% to 90% male with a mean age of about 60 years, ranging from about 23 to 85. Patients were allowed to have had prior anti-PD-1, anti-PD-L1 or anti-CTLA-4 therapy, and around 37% of the dose-escalation patients had previously received checkpoint inhibitors. Intravenous ivuxolimab was administered to patients every 2 weeks at six dose levels: 0.01, 0.1, 0.3, 1.5, 3 and 10 mg/kg. The paper covers the monotherapy dose-escalation part of the phase I ivuxolimab trial, which included N ≈ 54 patients. The point of sequencing TCRbeta in the periphery was to test whether ivuxolimab changed TCR sequence diversity and drove clonal T-cell expansion. Overall results and qualifications from the work: Partial responders in the 0.1-3.0 mg/kg groups had among the lowest normalized peripheral clonal expansion, especially among CD8+ T cells. Antigen specificity was not determined for the clonally expanded peripheral T cells. Low levels of normalized T-cell clonal expansion were also seen in some patients who did not respond. After ivuxolimab, CD8+ T cells had more expanded clones than CD4+ T cells on average. At doses from 0.1 to 3.0 mg/kg, clonal expansion was seen in both CD4+ and CD8+ blood T cells between baseline and week 6.

Patients with a history of autoimmune disease or receiving systemic immunosuppression were excluded from the trial. In every dose cohort, peripheral blood was drawn for TCR sequencing at baseline, cycle 4 day 1, and cycle 7 day 1. Samples were obtained from an open-label, multicenter, first-in-human phase I dose-escalation trial of ivuxolimab. Adults with locally advanced or metastatic melanoma, renal cell carcinoma, hepatocellular carcinoma or head and neck squamous cell carcinoma were enrolled in the trial. Before TCR sequencing, CD4+ T cells and CD8+ T cells were sorted from peripheral blood as separate populations. Genomic DNA was extracted from sorted cells for sequencing of the TCRbeta CDR3 region. TCRbeta CDR3 regions were sequenced using the immunoSEQ Assay. The table comes from immuneACCESS by way of TCRdb, which keeps in-frame sequences with V and J called. Part of the clones is missing from these tables; in studies checked, under half for an unresolved V gene and the rest for unknown reasons. This sample holds about 69,000 clones; 85% were observed only once. Approximately 6.1% of the sample lies in the top ten.

Of note for this clone: It lacks a known antigen. The sample holds no much larger clone one base away, and base qualities are not on file.

Sample: CD4+ or CD8+ T cells sorted from blood, taken in a trial of the OX40 agonist ivuxolimab. This TCR came from an adult with an advanced solid tumor such as melanoma, head and neck, liver or kidney cancer.

The CDR3 sequence is CASSGRRGVYGYTF. The bases are TGTGCCAGCAGTGGTCGCCGGGGAGTCTATGGCTACACCTTC. The chain was built from TRBV6-1 and TRBJ1-2, with no D gene named confidently. CDR1 is given as MNHNS and CDR2 as SASEGT, both from the germline V gene. Inclusive of the bounding cysteine and phenylalanine, the CDR3 is 14 residues long. Just CDR3 DNA is preserved here, 42 bases in frame from base 1. V is cut by 4 bases and J by 4 bases, and the space between the germline ends is 13 bases.